A selection of T cell receptor beta chains follows, all from one sample in a study of siplizumab effects on memory and regulatory T cells. Repertoires were generated with immunoSEQ multiplex PCR, while TCRdb's copy carries only in-frame clones and drops some. This table holds approximately 110,000 clones, about 91% found once. The sample taken for sequencing was Tregs sorted from blood. The receptors shown here come from a human donor in good health. CDR3s include the opening cysteine and the closing phenylalanine or tryptophan. The D gene is left open where the match is weak. Clone size is shown for a subset of rows, as once, few, many or a class of expanded clone.

J | V | D | size | CDR3 | DNA
TRBJ1-1 | TRBV29-1 | - | few | CSAGTRDNFVPSF | TGCAGCGCTGGGACTCGTGACAACTTCGTCCCATCTTTT
TRBJ1-2 | TRBV27 | TRBD1 | - | CASSETGRKNYGYTF | TGTGCCAGCAGCGAGACAGGGAGGAAAAACTATGGCTACACCTTC
TRBJ2-1 | TRBV18 | - | - | CASSPLVNEQFF | TGTGCCAGCTCACCTCTGGTCAATGAGCAGTTCTTC
TRBJ2-7 | TRBV7-2 | TRBD2 | - | CASSFPGLRSSEQYF | TGTGCCAGCAGCTTTCCGGGACTAAGATCCTCCGAGCAGTACTTC
TRBJ1-1 | TRBV5-8 | - | - | CASTTKRTEAFF | TGTGCCAGCACTACAAAAAGGACTGAAGCTTTCTTT
TRBJ2-3 | TRBV19 | - | - | CASSEWGGGTDTQYF | TGTGCCAGTTCAGAGTGGGGAGGGGGGACAGATACGCAGTATTTT
TRBJ2-1 | TRBV29-1 | - | - | CSVHSGVEQFF | TGCAGCGTACACTCGGGAGTCGAGCAGTTCTTC
TRBJ2-7 | TRBV28 | TRBD2 | - | CASSLFTSGGGRQYF | TGTGCCAGCAGTTTATTTACAAGTGGGGGGGGTAGACAGTACTTC
TRBJ1-5 | TRBV4-2 | - | once | CASSQAIASVPQHF | TGTGCCAGCAGCCAAGCAATAGCCTCCGTCCCCCAGCATTTT
TRBJ1-1 | TRBV7-2 | TRBD1 | - | CASSPQGGVSEAFF | TGTGCCAGCTCCCCGCAGGGGGGGGTTTCTGAAGCTTTCTTT
TRBJ2-7 | TRBV5-1 | TRBD1 | once | CASSPDRNYEQYF | TGCGCCAGCAGCCCGGACAGGAACTACGAGCAGTACTTC
TRBJ2-5 | TRBV19 | - | - | CASSKQRGRRFQETQYF | TGTGCCAGTAGTAAACAACGGGGAAGAAGGTTCCAAGAGACCCAGTACTTC
TRBJ2-5 | TRBV4-1 | - | - | CASSAAGLETQYF | TGCGCCAGCAGCGCCGCGGGGCTAGAGACCCAGTACTTC
TRBJ2-5 | TRBV5-1 | - | - | CASTPDGAETQYF | TGCGCCAGCACCCCCGATGGAGCAGAGACCCAGTACTTC
TRBJ2-6 | TRBV4-1 | - | - | CASSHVSGANVLTF | TGCGCCAGCAGCCATGTCTCTGGGGCCAACGTCCTGACTTTC
TRBJ1-3 | TRBV19 | - | - | CASSGAGGRNTIYF | TGTGCCAGTAGCGGCGCGGGGGGTCGGAACACCATATATTTT
TRBJ1-5 | TRBV5-4 | - | - | CASSLGFNQPQHF | TGTGCCAGCAGCTTGGGGTTTAATCAGCCCCAGCATTTT
TRBJ1-3 | TRBV10-2 | - | - | CASRKGLSGNTIYF | TGCGCCAGCAGGAAGGGCCTCTCTGGAAACACCATATATTTT
TRBJ2-7 | TRBV28 | - | few | CASISATTYEQYF | TGTGCCAGCATCTCGGCGACAACCTACGAGCAGTACTTC
TRBJ2-3 | TRBV6-6 | - | once | CANRRDTQYF | TGTGCCAACAGGCGGGATACGCAGTATTTT
TRBJ1-4 | TRBV5-1 | - | - | CASSEGTTEANEKLFF | TGCGCCAGCAGCGAAGGAACGACAGAAGCTAATGAAAAACTGTTTTTT
TRBJ1-1 | TRBV11-2 | - | - | CASSLATGQMNTEAFF | TGTGCCAGCAGCTTAGCAACGGGACAAATGAACACTGAAGCTTTCTTT
TRBJ2-1 | TRBV6-5 | TRBD1 | - | CASSFRDSRREQFF | TGTGCCAGCAGTTTCCGGGACAGTCGGCGGGAGCAGTTCTTC
TRBJ1-2 | TRBV18 | - | - | CASSPENSLVKINYGYTF | TGTGCCAGCTCACCAGAAAATAGTTTAGTAAAGATTAACTATGGCTACACCTTC
TRBJ2-7 | TRBV5-1 | - | - | CASSSIGQSYEQYF | TGCGCCAGCAGCTCCATCGGACAGTCCTACGAGCAGTACTTC
TRBJ2-7 | TRBV15 | - | - | CATSTGSRYEQYF | TGTGCCACCAGCACAGGGTCAAGGTACGAGCAGTACTTC
TRBJ1-4 | TRBV5-1 | - | - | CASSLSPPNEKLFF | TGCGCCAGCAGCTTGTCACCGCCTAATGAAAAACTGTTTTTT
TRBJ2-1 | TRBV2 | - | - | CASSVSLAPGGEQFF | TGTGCCAGCAGTGTTAGCCTAGCGCCAGGAGGTGAGCAGTTCTTC
TRBJ2-7 | TRBV12-5 | - | few | CASTDSGPSYEQYF | TGTGCTAGTACGGATAGCGGCCCTTCCTACGAGCAGTACTTC
TRBJ1-4 | TRBV7-2 | - | - | CASSFKGRNEKLFF | TGTGCCAGCAGCTTCAAGGGGAGGAATGAAAAACTGTTTTTT
TRBJ1-1 | TRBV6-4 | - | - | CASSDSVKAFF | TGTGCCAGCAGTGACTCCGTGAAAGCTTTCTTT
TRBJ1-1 | TRBV11-2 | - | - | CASSLVPNTEAFF | TGTGCCAGCAGCTTAGTCCCTAACACTGAAGCTTTCTTT
TRBJ1-2 | TRBV9 | - | - | CASSLRSRYGYTF | TGTGCCAGCTCCCTCCGGTCCCGCTATGGCTACACCTTC
TRBJ2-7 | TRBV18 | TRBD2 | - | CASSPSQLAGKGGSSYEQYF | TGTGCCAGCTCACCCTCCCAACTAGCGGGGAAGGGTGGGTCATCCTACGAGCAGTACTTC
TRBJ1-3 | TRBV6-6 | - | once | CASSYGGSGNTIYF | TGTGCCAGCAGTTACGGGGGATCTGGAAACACCATATATTTT
TRBJ2-3 | TRBV7-8 | - | - | CASSLVRLDTQYF | TGTGCCAGCAGCTTAGTAAGACTGGATACGCAGTATTTT
TRBJ2-3 | TRBV2 | TRBD2 | - | CASSGGGTDTQYF | TGTGCCAGCAGTGGGGGAGGGACAGATACGCAGTATTTT
TRBJ1-1 | TRBV4-1 | - | - | CASSQDRGWAEAFF | TGCGCCAGCAGCCAAGACAGGGGCTGGGCTGAAGCTTTCTTT
TRBJ2-1 | TRBV5-1 | TRBD2 | - | CASRQTGTSQNEQFF | TGCGCCAGCAGACAAACCGGGACTAGCCAGAATGAGCAGTTCTTC
TRBJ1-5 | TRBV19 | TRBD1 | - | CASNLGTGGFQPQHF | TGTGCCAGTAATTTGGGGACAGGTGGTTTTCAGCCCCAGCATTTT
TRBJ1-1 | TRBV27 | - | - | CASSLMGVNTEAFF | TGTGCCAGCAGTTTAATGGGGGTGAACACTGAAGCTTTCTTT
TRBJ2-7 | TRBV30 | - | - | CAWSDIDHYEQYF | TGTGCCTGGAGCGATATCGATCACTACGAGCAGTACTTC
TRBJ2-3 | TRBV18 | - | - | CASSRGADTQYF | TGTGCCAGCTCAAGGGGGGCAGATACGCAGTATTTT
TRBJ1-5 | TRBV5-5 | - | - | CASSRGNQPQHF | TGTGCCAGCTCCAGGGGTAATCAGCCCCAGCATTTT
TRBJ1-1 | TRBV5-6 | - | - | CASSGTYLGNTEAFF | TGTGCCAGCAGCGGAACTTACCTAGGGAACACTGAAGCTTTCTTT
TRBJ2-7 | TRBV5-4 | TRBD2 | - | CAISGSGLGGGHVTYEQYF | TGTGCCATCTCAGGGTCAGGTCTCGGCGGGGGGCATGTTACCTACGAGCAGTACTTC
TRBJ2-1 | TRBV7-9 | - | few | CASSLEWGGLF | TGTGCCAGCAGCTTAGAGTGGGGCGGCCTCTTC
TRBJ2-4 | TRBV11-2 | TRBD2 | - | CASRQAGGPQNIQYF | TGTGCCAGCAGACAAGCGGGAGGGCCTCAAAACATTCAGTACTTC
TRBJ2-5 | TRBV7-6 | - | - | CASNTRSQETQYF | TGTGCCAGTAATACAAGATCGCAAGAGACCCAGTACTTC
TRBJ1-6 | TRBV5-1 | - | - | CASSPVPDSPLHF | TGCGCCAGCAGCCCTGTTCCGGATTCACCCCTCCACTTT
TRBJ1-1 | TRBV6-5 | - | - | CASRVGGTEAFF | TGTGCCAGCAGAGTAGGGGGCACTGAAGCTTTCTTT
TRBJ1-2 | TRBV20-1 | - | - | CSARSGVGYTF | TGCAGTGCTAGATCCGGGGTTGGCTACACCTTC
TRBJ2-3 | TRBV2 | - | - | CASSAGRSDTQYF | TGTGCCAGCAGTGCGGGCAGATCAGATACGCAGTATTTT
TRBJ2-7 | TRBV5-4 | - | - | CAIPSRVGSYEQYF | TGTGCCATCCCCTCTAGGGTTGGTTCCTACGAGCAGTACTTC
TRBJ1-1 | TRBV19 | - | - | CASSIGGGRNTEAFF | TGTGCCAGTAGTATAGGCGGGGGGCGAAACACTGAAGCTTTCTTT
TRBJ2-7 | TRBV7-9 | TRBD1 | - | CASSLLGTGSYEQYF | TGTGCCAGCAGCTTATTGGGGACAGGGAGTTACGAGCAGTACTTC
TRBJ1-1 | TRBV6-4 | - | - | CASRKQVGTEAFF | TGTGCCAGCAGAAAACAGGTGGGCACTGAAGCTTTCTTT